Listed here are 9 T cell receptor beta chains from one sample, sequenced in a study of blood T cell repertoires in COVID-19. Sequencing used immunoSEQ multiplex PCR; TCRdb keeps in-frame clones, though not all of them. The sample holds under 150,000 clones, approximately 83% seen once. Sequences were obtained from peripheral blood. The receptors here all came from a woman between 45 and 60 years old who had recovered from COVID-19.

This sequence joins TRBV7-2 and TRBJ2-2; 7 bases are shared with TRBD2. The CDR3 loop spans 14 amino acids. After removal of 6 bases from V and 6 bases from J, the junction contained 7 bases not matched to a gene. Germline-derived CDR1 and CDR2 are SGHTA and FQGNSA. CDR3 DNA: TGTGCCAGCAGGCGGGACTATGGGGCCGGGGAGCTGTTTTTT. As protein: CASRRDYGAGELFF.

The chain recombines TRBV12-5 with TRBJ1-1; D not resolved. This CDR3 comprises 14 residues. Germline V gives CDR1 LGHNT, CDR2 FRNRAP. Trimming stripped 5 bases from V and 0 bases from J, with 10 bases between. The CDR3 sequence: CASGPPGMNTEAFF. DNA for the CDR3: TGTGCTAGTGGTCCCCCGGGAATGAACACTGAAGCTTTCTTT. Full variable domain (outside the CDR3, taken from reference TRBV12-5 and TRBJ1-1): DARVTQTPRHKVTEMGQEVTMRCQPILGHNTVFWYRQTMMQGLELLAYFRNRAPLDDSGMPKDRFSAEMPDATLATLKIQPSEPRDSAVYFCASGPPGMNTEAFFGQGTRLTVV.

The chain joins TRBV4-3 to TRBJ2-7, with D perhaps matching TRBD1 (6 bases). The germline V gene encodes CDR1 LGHNA and CDR2 YSLEER. V lost 1 base and J 6 bases, leaving 16 bases between the germline ends. CDR3 length equals 15 residues. CDR3: CASSQGVDRYREQYF. The CDR3 nucleotides are TGCGCCAGCAGCCAAGGCGTCGACAGGTATCGCGAGCAGTACTTC.

The rearrangement uses TRBV7-2 and TRBJ2-3, with 9 bases lining up with TRBD2. The V gene's germline CDR1 is SGHTA and CDR2 FQGNSA. With 4 bases clipped from V and 4 bases from J, the junction kept 6 bases outside the gene matches. The CDR3 length is 15 residues. The CDR3 DNA reads TGTGCCAGCAGCTCCCTAGCGGGGTCATCAGATACGCAGTATTTT. It is translated as CASSSLAGSSDTQYF.

The chain combines TRBV5-1 with TRBJ2-1; the match to TRBD2 covers 7 bases. Looked up from germline, CDR1 is SGHRS and CDR2 is YFSETQ. The CDR3 spans 17 residues. J lost 5 bases, V lost 4 bases, and 15 bases had no gene match. This CDR3 reads CASSLPPGREWDNEQFF. CDR3 DNA sequence: TGCGCCAGCAGCCTTCCTCCCGGGCGGGAGTGGGACAATGAGCAGTTCTTC.

The chain couples TRBV6-5 to TRBJ1-3; 7 nucleotides align to TRBD1. V trimming: 8 bases; J trimming: 4 bases; junction bases outside the gene matches: 5. The CDR3 extends over 13 amino acids. Germline CDR1 and CDR2: MNHEY and SVGAGI. CDR3 sequence: CASGQGGGNTIYF. The DNA for the CDR3 is TGTGCCAGCGGGCAGGGGGGAGGAAACACCATATATTTT.

This chain connects TRBV11-2 to TRBJ2-3, with a tentative D call TRBD2 (5 bases). The V and J ends lost 3 bases and 1 base respectively, with 14 bases between them. Germline V gives CDR1 SGHAT, CDR2 FQNNGV. This CDR3 is built from 16 residues. The CDR3 DNA is TGTGCCAGCAGCTTTCTCCGGGATGAGGGCACAGATACGCAGTATTTT. It is translated as CASSFLRDEGTDTQYF.

The rearrangement uses TRBV5-1 and TRBJ1-1; the D gene is possibly TRBD1 (6 bases). Germline V lookup: CDR1 SGHRS, CDR2 YFSETQ. V was clipped by 0 bases and J by 4 bases, with 13 bases between them. The CDR3 sequence is 15 residues long. The CDR3 DNA follows: TGCGCCAGCAGCTTGGCCCAAACACAGGGCACTGAAGCTTTCTTT. This translates into CASSLAQTQGTEAFF.

The chain carries TRBV29-1 and TRBJ2-7; D is unclear. The CDR3 totals 13 residues. V was clipped by 4 bases and J by 6 bases, with 16 bases between them. Germline CDR1 SQVTM, CDR2 ANQGSEA. The chain's CDR3 is CSVGDTLSGEQYF. The CDR3 DNA reads TGCAGCGTTGGTGACACCCTATCTGGCGAGCAGTACTTC.